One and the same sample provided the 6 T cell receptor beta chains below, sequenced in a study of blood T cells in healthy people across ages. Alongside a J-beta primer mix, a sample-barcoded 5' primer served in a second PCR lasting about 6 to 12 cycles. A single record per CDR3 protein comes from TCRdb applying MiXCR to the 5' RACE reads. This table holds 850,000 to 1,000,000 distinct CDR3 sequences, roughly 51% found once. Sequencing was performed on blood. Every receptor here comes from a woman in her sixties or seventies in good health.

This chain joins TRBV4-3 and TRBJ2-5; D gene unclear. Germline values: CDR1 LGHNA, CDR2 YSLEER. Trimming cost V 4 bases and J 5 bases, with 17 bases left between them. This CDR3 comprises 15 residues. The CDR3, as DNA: TGCGCCAGCAGCCCTTCAGTCACTGATAGGGAGACCCAGTACTTC. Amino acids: CASSPSVTDRETQYF.

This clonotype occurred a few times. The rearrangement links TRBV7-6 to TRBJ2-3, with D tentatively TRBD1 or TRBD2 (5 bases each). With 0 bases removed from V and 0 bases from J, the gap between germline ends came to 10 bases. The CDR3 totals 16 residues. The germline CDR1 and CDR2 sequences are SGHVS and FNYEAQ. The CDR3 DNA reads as TGTGCCAGCAGCTTAGCAGGGTGGGGGAGCACAGATACGCAGTATTTT. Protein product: CASSLAGWGSTDTQYF.

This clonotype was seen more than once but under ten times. The CDR3 nucleotides read TGCAGTGCTAGAGATCTCACTATTCCAATGCAAGAGACCCAGTACTTC. Amino acids: CSARDLTIPMQETQYF. The chain couples TRBV20-1 to TRBJ2-5; D not certain. CDR3 length: 16 residues. Per the germline V gene, CDR1 is DFQATT and CDR2 is SNEGSKA (reference sequence). V dropped 0 bases and J dropped 2 bases, with 16 bases sitting between them.

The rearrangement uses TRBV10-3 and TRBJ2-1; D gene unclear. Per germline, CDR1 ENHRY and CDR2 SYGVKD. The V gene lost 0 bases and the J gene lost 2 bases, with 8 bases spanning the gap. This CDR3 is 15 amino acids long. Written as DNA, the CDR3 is TGTGCCATCAGTGAGTCTAGCAGAACCTACAATGAGCAGTTCTTC. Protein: CAISESSRTYNEQFF.

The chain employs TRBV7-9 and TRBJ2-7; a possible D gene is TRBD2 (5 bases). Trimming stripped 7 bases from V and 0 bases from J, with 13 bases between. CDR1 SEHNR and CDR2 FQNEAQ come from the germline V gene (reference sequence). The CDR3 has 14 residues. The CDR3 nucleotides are TGTGCCAGCACCCCGGGATCACCCTCCTACGAGCAGTACTTC. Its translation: CASTPGSPSYEQYF.

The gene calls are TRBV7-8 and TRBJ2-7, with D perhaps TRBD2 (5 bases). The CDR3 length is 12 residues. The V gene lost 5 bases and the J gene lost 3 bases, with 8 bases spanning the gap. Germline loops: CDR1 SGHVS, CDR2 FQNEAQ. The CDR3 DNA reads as TGTGCCAGCAGCCCAGACTACTACGAGCAGTACTTC. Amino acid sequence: CASSPDYYEQYF.